This T cell receptor (beta chain) was sequenced in a study of T cells in Graves' hyperthyroidism and ophthalmopathy. TCR beta CDR3 sequences were amplified from RNA transcripts. TCR CDR3 underwent first-round RT-PCR with the HTBI primer set. From the multiplex PCR reads, TCRdb called clonotypes with MiXCR, one entry per CDR3 protein. This table has under 400,000 distinct CDR3 sequences, 15% to 20% appearing once. This clonotype was found a few times. Its antigen is not identified. This CDR3 has 11 residues. The V gene's germline CDR1 is MDHEN and CDR2 SYDVKM. V lost 6 bases, J lost 6 bases, and 6 bases lay in between. These patients, aged 18 to 65, had recently diagnosed hyperthyroidism lasting under 2 months. Study-wide results and limits: Most expanded thyroid clonotypes above 0.001 also appeared in blood.

The chain uses TRBV28 and TRBJ1-5; D is unresolved. The sequenced material came from blood. The clonotype comes from a young man with Graves' hyperthyroidism. CDR3 bases: TGTGCCAGCAGCCCCGGTCAGCCCCAGCATTTT. Translated: CASSPGQPQHF. The full variable domain, rest sourced from reference TRBV28 and TRBJ1-5, is DVKVTQSSRYLVKRTGEKVFLECVQDMDHENMFWYRQDPGLGLRLIYFSYDVKMKEKGDIPEGYSVSREKKERFSLILESASTNQTSMYLCASSPGQPQHFGDGTRLSIL.